This T cell receptor (beta chain) stems from a study of blood T cell repertoires in COVID-19. Overall study: Nucleic acid was either cDNA or gDNA, and it came from T cells, B-cell-depleted T cells, or PBMCs.

The CDR3 is 14 residues long. Trimming stripped 8 bases from V and 1 base from J, with 14 bases between. The germline V gene has CDR1 MNHEY and CDR2 SMNVEV (reference sequence). In the authors' methods: Cell counts per sample came from amplifying reference gene primers. The table came from immunoSEQ multiplex PCR; TCRdb's copy has only in-frame clones and leaves some out. The DNA gave D and trimming, while V, J and clone size come from that table. The profile shows around 60,000 clones, roughly 83% of them singletons. The gene calls are TRBV27 and TRBJ2-5, with D unclear. This TCR came from a man aged 60-69 years with COVID-19, enrolled during active disease. Material for sequencing was peripheral blood. CDR3 amino acids: CASRKEELQETQYF. In DNA, the CDR3 is TGTGCCAGCCGTAAAGAGGAGCTCCAAGAGACCCAGTACTTC.